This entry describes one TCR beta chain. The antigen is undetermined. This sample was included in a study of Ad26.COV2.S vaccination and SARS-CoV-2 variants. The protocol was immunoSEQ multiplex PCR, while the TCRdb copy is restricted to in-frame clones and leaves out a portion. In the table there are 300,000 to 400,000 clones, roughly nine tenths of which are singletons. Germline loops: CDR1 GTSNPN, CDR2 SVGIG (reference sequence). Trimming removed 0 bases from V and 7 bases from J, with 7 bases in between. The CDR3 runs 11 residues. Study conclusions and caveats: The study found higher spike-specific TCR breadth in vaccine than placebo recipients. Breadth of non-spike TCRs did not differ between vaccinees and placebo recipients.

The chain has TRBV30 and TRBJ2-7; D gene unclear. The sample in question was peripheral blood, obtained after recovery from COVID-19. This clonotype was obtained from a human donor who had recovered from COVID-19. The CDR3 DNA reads TGTGCCTGGAGTGTACCTCGGGAGCAGTACTTC. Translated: CAWSVPREQYF. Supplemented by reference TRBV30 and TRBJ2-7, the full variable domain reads SQTIHQWPATLVQPVGSPLSLECTVEGTSNPNLYWYRQAAGRGLQLLFYSVGIGQISSEVPQNLSASRPQDRQFILSSKKLLLSDSGFYLCAWSVPREQYFGPGTRLTVT.